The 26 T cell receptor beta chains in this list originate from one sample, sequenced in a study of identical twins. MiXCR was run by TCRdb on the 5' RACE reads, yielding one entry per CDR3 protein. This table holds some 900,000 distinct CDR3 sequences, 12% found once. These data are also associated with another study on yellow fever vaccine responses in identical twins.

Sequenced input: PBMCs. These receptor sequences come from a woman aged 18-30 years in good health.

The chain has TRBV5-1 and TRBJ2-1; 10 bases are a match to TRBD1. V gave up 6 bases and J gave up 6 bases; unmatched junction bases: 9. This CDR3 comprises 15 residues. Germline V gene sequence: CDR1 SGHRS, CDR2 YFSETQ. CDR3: CASNPRQGASNEQFF. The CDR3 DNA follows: TGCGCCAGCAACCCTCGACAGGGGGCAAGCAATGAGCAGTTCTTC.

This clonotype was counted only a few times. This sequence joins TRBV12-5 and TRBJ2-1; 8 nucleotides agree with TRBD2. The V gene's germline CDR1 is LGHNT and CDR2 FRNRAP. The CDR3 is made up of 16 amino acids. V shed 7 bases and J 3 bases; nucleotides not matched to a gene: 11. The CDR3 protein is CASAPGGRRFYNEQFF. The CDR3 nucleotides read TGTGCTAGTGCCCCGGGCGGGAGGAGGTTCTACAATGAGCAGTTCTTC.

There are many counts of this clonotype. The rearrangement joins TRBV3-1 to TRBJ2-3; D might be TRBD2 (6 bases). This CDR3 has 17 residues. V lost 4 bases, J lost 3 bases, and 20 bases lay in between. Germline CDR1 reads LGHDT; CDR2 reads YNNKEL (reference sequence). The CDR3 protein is CASSPKVRQGGTDTQYF. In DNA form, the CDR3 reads TGTGCCAGCAGCCCTAAGGTTCGTCAGGGAGGAACAGATACGCAGTATTTT.

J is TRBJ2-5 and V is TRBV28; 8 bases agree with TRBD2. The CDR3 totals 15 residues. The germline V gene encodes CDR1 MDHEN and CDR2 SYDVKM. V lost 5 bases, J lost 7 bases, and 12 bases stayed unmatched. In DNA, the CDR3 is TGTGCCAGCAGTCCCGGGGGGGGGGCGCGAGGGACCCAGTACTTC. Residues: CASSPGGGARGTQYF.

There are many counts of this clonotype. This CDR3 reads CSVAQGSGEQYF. The CDR3 DNA follows: TGCAGCGTTGCTCAGGGCTCGGGTGAGCAGTACTTC. The V gene is TRBV29-1, the J gene TRBJ2-7; perhaps TRBD1 as D (5 bases). V was pared by 4 bases and J by 7 bases, with 14 bases between. The CDR3 spans 12 residues. From germline, CDR1 is SQVTM and CDR2 ANQGSEA.

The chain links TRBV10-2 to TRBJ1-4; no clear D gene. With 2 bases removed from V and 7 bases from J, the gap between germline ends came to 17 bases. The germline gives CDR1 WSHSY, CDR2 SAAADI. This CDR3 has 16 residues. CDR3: CASSEMWVGSTEKLFF. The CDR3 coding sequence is TGCGCCAGCAGTGAGATGTGGGTGGGTAGTACTGAAAAACTGTTTTTT.

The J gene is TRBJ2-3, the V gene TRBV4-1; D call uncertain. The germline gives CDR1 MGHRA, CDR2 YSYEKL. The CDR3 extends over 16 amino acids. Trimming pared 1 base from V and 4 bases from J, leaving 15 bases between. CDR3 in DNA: TGCGCCAGCAGCCAAGGAGTGGGGAAAGGGCCAGATACGCAGTATTTT. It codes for CASSQGVGKGPDTQYF.

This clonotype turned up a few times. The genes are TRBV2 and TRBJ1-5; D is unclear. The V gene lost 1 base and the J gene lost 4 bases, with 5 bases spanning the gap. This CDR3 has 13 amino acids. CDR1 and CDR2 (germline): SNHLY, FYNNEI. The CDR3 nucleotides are TGTGCCAGCAGTGAAGGCTGGAATCAGCCCCAGCATTTT. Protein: CASSEGWNQPQHF.

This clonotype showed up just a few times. CDR3 DNA: TGCAGTGCTAGGACAGTTAATGAAAAACTGTTTTTT. Residues: CSARTVNEKLFF. The V call is TRBV20-1, the J call TRBJ1-4, with D possibly being TRBD1 (5 bases). This CDR3 spans 12 amino acids. Germline V CDR1 and CDR2: DFQATT, SNEGSKA (reference sequence). Trimming cost V 3 bases and J 4 bases, with 6 bases left between them.

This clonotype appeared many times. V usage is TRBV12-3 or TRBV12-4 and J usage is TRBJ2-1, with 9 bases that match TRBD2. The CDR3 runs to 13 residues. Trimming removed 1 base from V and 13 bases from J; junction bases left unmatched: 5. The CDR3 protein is CASSLGAGGPQFF. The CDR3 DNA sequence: TGTGCCAGCAGTTTAGGGGCGGGAGGGCCCCAGTTCTTC.

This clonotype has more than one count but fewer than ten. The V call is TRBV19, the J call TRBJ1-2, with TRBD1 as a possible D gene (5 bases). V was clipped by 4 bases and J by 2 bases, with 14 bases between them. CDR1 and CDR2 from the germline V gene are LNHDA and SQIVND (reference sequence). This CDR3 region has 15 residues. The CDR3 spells CASSNTGPRNYGYTF. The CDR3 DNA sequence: TGTGCCAGTAGTAACACAGGTCCCCGAAACTATGGCTACACCTTC.

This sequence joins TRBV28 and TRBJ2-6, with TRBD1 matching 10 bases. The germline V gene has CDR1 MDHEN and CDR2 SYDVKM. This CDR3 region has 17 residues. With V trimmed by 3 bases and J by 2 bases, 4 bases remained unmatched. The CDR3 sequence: CASSFGTGVPGANVLTF. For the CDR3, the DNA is TGTGCCAGCAGTTTCGGGACAGGGGTTCCTGGGGCCAACGTCCTGACTTTC.

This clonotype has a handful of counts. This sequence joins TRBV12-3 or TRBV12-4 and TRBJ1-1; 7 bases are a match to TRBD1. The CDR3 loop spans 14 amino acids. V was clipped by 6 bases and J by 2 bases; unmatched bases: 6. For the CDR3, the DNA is TGTGCCAGCAGGTGGGGACAGATAAACACTGAAGCTTTCTTT. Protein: CASRWGQINTEAFF.

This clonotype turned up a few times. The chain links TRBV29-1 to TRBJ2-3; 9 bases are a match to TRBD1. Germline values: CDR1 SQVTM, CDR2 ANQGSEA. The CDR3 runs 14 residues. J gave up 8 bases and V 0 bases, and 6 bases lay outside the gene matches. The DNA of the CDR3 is TGCAGCGTTGAAGATTGGGACAGGGCTACTACGCAGTATTTT. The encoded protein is CSVEDWDRATTQYF.

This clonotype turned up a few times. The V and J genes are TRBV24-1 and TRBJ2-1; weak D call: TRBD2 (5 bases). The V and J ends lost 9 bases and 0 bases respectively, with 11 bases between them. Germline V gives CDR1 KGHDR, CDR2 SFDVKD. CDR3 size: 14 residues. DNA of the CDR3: TGTGCCACCGGTCGGGGAACCTCCTACAATGAGCAGTTCTTC. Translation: CATGRGTSYNEQFF.

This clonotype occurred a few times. The CDR3 DNA is TGTGCCAGCAATTCGGTAGGAGTAGACGAGCAGTACTTC. Translation: CASNSVGVDEQYF. The chain combines TRBV12-3 or TRBV12-4 with TRBJ2-7; D gene ambiguous. The ends were cut back, 7 bases at V and 5 bases at J, with 15 bases in the middle. The CDR3 has 13 amino acids.

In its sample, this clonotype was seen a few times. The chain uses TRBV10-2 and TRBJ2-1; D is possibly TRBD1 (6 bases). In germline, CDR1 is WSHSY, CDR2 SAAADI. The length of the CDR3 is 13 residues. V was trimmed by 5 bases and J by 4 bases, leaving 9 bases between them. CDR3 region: CASSTGKYNEQFF. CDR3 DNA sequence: TGCGCCAGCAGTACAGGGAAATACAATGAGCAGTTCTTC.

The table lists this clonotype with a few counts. The CDR3 loop is CASSSDSGVRTEAFF. The CDR3 DNA sequence: TGCGCCAGCAGCTCGGACAGTGGAGTAAGGACTGAAGCTTTCTTT. This rearrangement joins TRBV5-1 to TRBJ1-1, with D perhaps TRBD1 (6 bases). Germline V gene data show CDR1 as SGHRS and CDR2 as YFSETQ. Trimming took off 3 bases at V and 5 bases at J, with 17 bases between the two ends. The CDR3 is 15 residues long.

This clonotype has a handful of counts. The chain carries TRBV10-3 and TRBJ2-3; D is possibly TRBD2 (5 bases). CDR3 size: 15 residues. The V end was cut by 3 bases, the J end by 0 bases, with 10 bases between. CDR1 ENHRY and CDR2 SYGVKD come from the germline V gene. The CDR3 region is CAISDREVSTDTQYF. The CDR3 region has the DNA TGTGCCATCAGTGACCGGGAAGTAAGCACAGATACGCAGTATTTT.

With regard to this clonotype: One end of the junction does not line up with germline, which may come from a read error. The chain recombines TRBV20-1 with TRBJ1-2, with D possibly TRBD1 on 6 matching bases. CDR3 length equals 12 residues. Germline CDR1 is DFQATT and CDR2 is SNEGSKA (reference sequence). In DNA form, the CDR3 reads TGCAGTGCACACGACAGGCCACGGGGAGGAGCCTTC. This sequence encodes CSAHDRPRGGAF.

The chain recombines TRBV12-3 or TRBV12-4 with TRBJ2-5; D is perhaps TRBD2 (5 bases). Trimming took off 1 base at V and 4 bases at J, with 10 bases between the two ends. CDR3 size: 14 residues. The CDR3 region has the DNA TGTGCCAGCAGTTTAGTGCTAGCTGGAGAGACCCAGTACTTC. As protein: CASSLVLAGETQYF.

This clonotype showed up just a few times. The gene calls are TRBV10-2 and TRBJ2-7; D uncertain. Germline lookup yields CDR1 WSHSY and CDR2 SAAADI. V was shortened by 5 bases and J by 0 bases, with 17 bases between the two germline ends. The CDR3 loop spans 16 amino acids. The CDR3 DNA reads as TGCGCCAGCAGTAGTGCCAGCTTCGAGAGCTCCTACGAGCAGTACGTC. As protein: CASSSASFESSYEQYV.

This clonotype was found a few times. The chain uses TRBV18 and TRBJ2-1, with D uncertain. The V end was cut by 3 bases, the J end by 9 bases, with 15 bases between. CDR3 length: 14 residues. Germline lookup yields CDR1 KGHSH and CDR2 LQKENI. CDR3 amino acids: CASSPGAGMGEQFF. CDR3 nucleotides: TGTGCCAGCTCACCCGGAGCAGGTATGGGTGAGCAGTTCTTC.

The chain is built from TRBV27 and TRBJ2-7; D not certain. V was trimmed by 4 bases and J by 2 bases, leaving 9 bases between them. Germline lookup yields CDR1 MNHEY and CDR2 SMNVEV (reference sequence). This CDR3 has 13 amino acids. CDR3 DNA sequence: TGTGCCAGCAGTTCAGTAGCAGCCTACGAGCAGTACTTC. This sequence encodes CASSSVAAYEQYF.

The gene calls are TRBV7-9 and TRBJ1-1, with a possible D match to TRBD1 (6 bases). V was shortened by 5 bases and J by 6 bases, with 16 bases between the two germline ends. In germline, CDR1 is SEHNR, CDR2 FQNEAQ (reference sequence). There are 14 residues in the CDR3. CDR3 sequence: CASSGPGVFPEAFF. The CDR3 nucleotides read TGTGCCAGCAGCGGCCCAGGGGTTTTCCCTGAAGCTTTCTTT.

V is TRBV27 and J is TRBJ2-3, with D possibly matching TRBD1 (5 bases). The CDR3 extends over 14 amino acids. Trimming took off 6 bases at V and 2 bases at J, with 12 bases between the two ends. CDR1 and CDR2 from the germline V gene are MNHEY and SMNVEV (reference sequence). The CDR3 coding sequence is TGTGCCAGCAGAAGGGGCGACTTCACAGATACGCAGTATTTT. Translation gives CASRRGDFTDTQYF.